This T cell receptor (beta chain) was captured by sequencing in a study of shared T cell receptors in the human thymus. The ends lost 0 bases at V and 9 bases at J; junction bases unmatched: 11. This CDR3 has 15 residues. The germline CDR1 and CDR2 sequences are WSHSY and SAAADI. This table comes from immunoSEQ multiplex PCR, and its TCRdb copy is limited to in-frame clones, with some not included. This sample has fewer than 700,000 clones, with 88% found just once. The sample also formed part of further work on human thymus T cells. That investigation notes: Immunologically healthy infants in Finland undergoing congenital heart defect surgery were the donors. Thymus was obtained from resections taken during corrective heart surgery. A high degree of thymic repertoire overlap among unrelated individuals was reported in related research.

This TCR derives from a boy less than two years old with a congenital heart defect. The chain couples TRBV10-2 to TRBJ2-7, with 7 bases identical to TRBD2. Specimen: thymocytes. Here the CDR3 DNA reads TGCGCCAGCAGTGAGTCCAAGACGGGGAGGGACCCGCAGTACTTC. Amino acid sequence: CASSESKTGRDPQYF.